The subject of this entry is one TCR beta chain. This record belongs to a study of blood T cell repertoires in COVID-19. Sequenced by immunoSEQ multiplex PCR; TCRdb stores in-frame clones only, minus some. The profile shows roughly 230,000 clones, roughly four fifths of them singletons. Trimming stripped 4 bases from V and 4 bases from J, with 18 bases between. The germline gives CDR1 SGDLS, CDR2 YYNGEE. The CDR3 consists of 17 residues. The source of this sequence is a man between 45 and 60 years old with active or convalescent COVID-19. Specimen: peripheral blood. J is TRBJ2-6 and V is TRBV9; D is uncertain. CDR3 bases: TGTGCCAGCAGCAGTACCCCTACAGTTCTAGGGGCCAACGTCCTGACTTTC. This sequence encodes CASSSTPTVLGANVLTF.